This TCR beta chain came from a study of T cells in Graves' hyperthyroidism and ophthalmopathy. The ends lost 5 bases at V and 5 bases at J; junction bases unmatched: 1. The CDR3 is 13 amino acids. From germline, CDR1 is MDHEN and CDR2 SYDVKM. RNA transcripts provided the source from which TCR beta CDR3 regions were amplified. The study used the HTBI primer set for a first-round RT-PCR of the TCR CDR3. Each CDR3 protein is one row after TCRdb ran MiXCR on the multiplex PCR reads. The sample has some 770,000 distinct CDR3 sequences, less than 20% seen once; the top ten hold roughly 8%. There are a few counts of this clonotype.

The source material was blood. This receptor was obtained from a young man with Graves' hyperthyroidism. The chain combines TRBV28 with TRBJ1-2; 11 bases are shared with TRBD1. Here the CDR3 reads CASSGDRGYGYTF. CDR3 nucleotides: TGTGCCAGCAGTGGGGACAGGGGGTATGGCTACACCTTC.